This note documents a single T cell receptor (beta chain) sequence. The data were taken from a study of blood T cell repertoires in COVID-19. The wider study: PBMCs, B-cell-depleted T cells, or T cells provided the cDNA or gDNA that made up the material.

J was trimmed by 5 bases and V by 5 bases; bases with no gene match: 10. Germline V CDR1 and CDR2: MDHEN, SYDVKM. The CDR3 runs to 15 residues. Data came from immunoSEQ multiplex PCR; TCRdb stores just in-frame clones and leaves some out. The data show a few hundred thousand clones, with more than 70% seen just once and approximately 1.3% held by the top ten. The clonotype comes from a woman between 45 and 60 years old with acute or convalescent COVID-19. V is TRBV28 and J is TRBJ2-5, with 8 bases identical to TRBD1. Sequencing was done on a sample of peripheral blood. CDR3 in DNA: TGTGCCAGCAGTGCAAGATCAGGGGGCGAGGAGACCCAGTACTTC. This codes for CASSARSGGEETQYF.